A selection of T cell receptor beta chains follows, all from one sample in a study of regulatory T cells in long-lasting Graves disease. Using its own MiXCR run on the multiplex PCR reads, TCRdb lists one record per CDR3 protein. The table lists roughly 500,000 distinct CDR3 sequences, less than 15% of them singletons. This same sample was also taken into another study, of T cells in Graves' hyperthyroidism and ophthalmopathy.

The sample consisted of peripheral blood mononuclear cells (PBMCs), taken at new diagnosis, from a patient treated with antithyroid drugs. These TCRs come from a woman aged 45-65 years with Graves disease. Each CDR3 is given with its conserved first and last residue. The D gene is left open where the match is weak. Clone size is not always given. Where it is, it says once, few, many or a class for expanded clones.

J | size | V | D | CDR3 | DNA
TRBJ1-2 | many | TRBV30 | TRBD1 | CAWTGTATHYYGYTF | TGTGCCTGGACCGGGACAGCGACCCATTACTATGGCTACACCTTC
TRBJ2-1 | . | TRBV5-1 | TRBD1 | CASSKGQGAPGEQFF | TGCGCCAGCAGCAAGGGACAGGGGGCGCCGGGTGAGCAGTTCTTC
TRBJ2-7 | few | TRBV3-1 | TRBD2 | CASSHSPGLAYEQYF | TGTGCCAGCAGCCACTCTCCGGGACTAGCCTACGAGCAGTACTTC
TRBJ2-1 | many | TRBV5-1 | TRBD2 | CASSLELAGVEQFF | TGCGCCAGCAGCTTGGAACTAGCGGGAGTCGAGCAGTTCTTC
TRBJ2-1 | many | TRBV7-2 | TRBD1 | CASTGTGERVNEQFF | TGTGCCAGCACCGGGACAGGGGAAAGGGTCAATGAGCAGTTCTTC
TRBJ2-7 | many | TRBV20-1 | TRBD2 | CSAGGTSVYEQYF | TGCAGTGCTGGAGGGACTAGCGTCTACGAGCAGTACTTC
TRBJ2-7 | . | TRBV7-9 | . | CASSFGFRYEQYF | TGTGCCAGCAGCTTTGGGTTCCGCTACGAGCAGTACTTC
TRBJ2-2 | many | TRBV28 | TRBD2 | CASITSGANTGELFF | TGTGCCAGCATAACTAGCGGAGCGAACACCGGGGAGCTGTTTTTT
TRBJ2-7 | . | TRBV3-1 | . | CASSPGPVVDEQYF | TGTGCCAGCAGTCCGGGACCGGTGGTCGACGAGCAGTACTTC
TRBJ2-1 | . | TRBV29-1 | . | CSVEMAAALLYNEQFF | TGCAGCGTTGAAATGGCGGCAGCCCTCCTTTACAATGAGCAGTTCTTC
TRBJ2-7 | many | TRBV27 | TRBD2 | CASSTFWGRDYEQYF | TGTGCCAGCAGTACGTTCTGGGGGAGGGACTACGAGCAGTACTTC
TRBJ1-1 | many | TRBV28 | . | CASSPLDREMNTEAFF | TGTGCCAGCAGCCCACTTGACAGAGAAATGAACACTGAAGCTTTCTTT
TRBJ2-1 | . | TRBV18 | TRBD2 | CASSPTGGGKYNEQFF | TGTGCCAGCTCACCGACGGGGGGGGGAAAGTACAATGAGCAGTTCTTC
TRBJ1-1 | many | TRBV6-2/TRBV6-3 | . | CASSYPQTGKMNTEAFF | TGTGCCAGCAGTTACCCCCAAACAGGAAAAATGAACACTGAAGCTTTCTTT
TRBJ2-2 | . | TRBV3-1 | . | CASRPQGAFAGSGELFF | TGTGCCAGCAGACCACAGGGTGCCTTCGCAGGTAGCGGGGAGCTGTTTTTT
TRBJ2-7 | many | TRBV29-1 | . | CSAESPDTYEQYF | TGCAGCGCCGAGTCCCCTGATACCTACGAGCAGTACTTC
TRBJ1-5 | many | TRBV19 | TRBD1 | CASSTRDRGIAINQPQHF | TGTGCCAGTAGTACCCGGGACAGGGGGATAGCAATCAATCAGCCCCAGCATTTT
TRBJ2-1 | . | TRBV30 | . | CAWRQLKFPRPEQFF | TGTGCCTGGAGGCAACTTAAATTCCCCAGGCCTGAGCAGTTCTTC
TRBJ2-5 | many | TRBV6-2/TRBV6-3 | . | CASSDLGWSFEETQYF | TGTGCCAGCAGTGACTTGGGATGGAGTTTCGAAGAGACCCAGTACTTC
TRBJ2-1 | many | TRBV30 | . | CAWSQMGEQFF | TGTGCCTGGAGTCAAATGGGTGAGCAGTTCTTC
TRBJ2-7 | many | TRBV2 | TRBD2 | CASSAGTSMPYEQYF | TGTGCCAGCAGCGCCGGGACTAGTATGCCCTACGAGCAGTACTTC
TRBJ2-5 | . | TRBV2 | . | CASSGGWRETQYF | TGTGCCAGCAGTGGAGGGTGGCGAGAGACCCAGTACTTC
TRBJ2-1 | few | TRBV11-1 | . | CASSLERQVNEQFF | TGTGCCAGCAGCTTAGAGCGTCAGGTTAATGAGCAGTTCTTC
TRBJ2-1 | few | TRBV5-1 | TRBD2 | CASRGLISYNEQFF | TGCGCCAGCAGGGGACTAATCTCCTACAATGAGCAGTTCTTC
TRBJ2-3 | . | TRBV19 | TRBD2 | CASSLLEGLASTDTQYF | TGTGCCAGTAGCCTTCTCGAAGGACTAGCAAGCACAGATACGCAGTATTTT
TRBJ2-3 | many | TRBV28 | . | CASSFGLSTDTQYF | TGTGCCAGCAGTTTCGGACTATCTACAGATACGCAGTATTTT
TRBJ1-5 | . | TRBV5-1 | . | CASSLEGWGNQPQHF | TGCGCCAGCAGCTTGGAGGGATGGGGCAATCAGCCCCAGCATTTT
TRBJ2-7 | many | TRBV5-1 | TRBD1 | CASSKGQGYEQYF | TGCGCCAGCAGCAAGGGACAGGGGTACGAGCAGTACTTC
TRBJ2-7 | . | TRBV19 | . | CASSIFQDSYEQYF | TGTGCCAGTAGTATATTTCAGGACTCCTACGAGCAGTACTTC
TRBJ2-7 | many | TRBV18 | TRBD2 | CASSQLAGGPYEQYF | TGTGCCAGCTCACAACTAGCGGGAGGGCCCTACGAGCAGTACTTC
TRBJ2-5 | many | TRBV28 | TRBD1 | CASRSYSRDRAQETQYF | TGTGCCAGCAGATCCTACTCCCGGGACAGGGCACAAGAGACCCAGTACTTC
TRBJ2-7 | . | TRBV20-1 | . | CSARDQESGGVREQYF | TGCAGTGCTAGAGATCAGGAAAGCGGAGGGGTTCGGGAGCAGTACTTC
TRBJ2-3 | many | TRBV2 | . | CASNKGVLTDTQYF | TGTGCCAGCAATAAGGGGGTGTTAACAGATACGCAGTATTTT
TRBJ2-2 | . | TRBV19 | TRBD1 | CASTSTGAHTGELFF | TGTGCCAGTACCTCGACAGGGGCCCACACCGGGGAGCTGTTTTTT
TRBJ1-4 | many | TRBV11-2 | TRBD1 | CASSYRDRGGWPNEKLFF | TGTGCCAGCAGCTACCGGGACAGGGGAGGTTGGCCTAATGAAAAACTGTTTTTT
TRBJ2-5 | few | TRBV12-3/TRBV12-4 | TRBD2 | CASTFWGYREEQETQYF | TGTGCCAGCACCTTTTGGGGGTACCGGGAGGAACAAGAGACCCAGTACTTC
TRBJ2-7 | many | TRBV6-1 | TRBD2 | CASSRGQTSGSLYEQYF | TGTGCCAGCAGCCGGGGACAGACTAGCGGGAGTCTCTACGAGCAGTACTTC
TRBJ2-7 | few | TRBV5-1 | TRBD2 | CASSLAGGSALYEQYF | TGCGCCAGCAGCTTGGCCGGGGGGAGTGCCCTCTACGAGCAGTACTTC
TRBJ1-5 | many | TRBV6-1 | . | CASSRGVGQPQHF | TGTGCCAGCAGCCGGGGCGTCGGGCAGCCCCAGCATTTT
TRBJ1-5 | many | TRBV28 | . | CASSLGDRSNQPQHF | TGTGCCAGCAGTTTAGGAGATCGTAGCAATCAGCCCCAGCATTTT
TRBJ2-1 | many | TRBV7-2 | . | CASSLSSGTDNEQFF | TGTGCCAGCAGCTTAAGTTCAGGGACCGACAATGAGCAGTTCTTC
TRBJ2-4 | many | TRBV18 | . | CASIGLAKNIQYF | TGTGCCAGCATTGGACTAGCCAAAAACATTCAGTACTTC
TRBJ1-2 | few | TRBV3-1 | . | CASSPQRSRQLYGYTF | TGTGCCAGCAGTCCTCAGAGAAGTAGGCAGCTCTATGGCTACACCTTC
TRBJ2-5 | . | TRBV18 | TRBD1 | CASSPGQAPQETQYF | TGTGCCAGCTCACCGGGACAGGCCCCTCAAGAGACCCAGTACTTC
TRBJ1-2 | . | TRBV27 | TRBD1 | CASKGQGPVVGYTF | TGTGCCAGCAAGGGACAGGGGCCCGTGGTTGGCTACACCTTC
TRBJ2-5 | few | TRBV18 | . | CASSSYSGQEETQYF | TGTGCCAGCTCATCTTACAGTGGGCAAGAAGAGACCCAGTACTTC
TRBJ2-1 | . | TRBV5-6 | . | CASSQGAGEFF | TGTGCCAGCAGCCAGGGGGCGGGAGAGTTCTTC
TRBJ2-1 | many | TRBV30 | TRBD1 | CAWGQEIEQFF | TGTGCCTGGGGACAGGAGATTGAGCAGTTCTTC
TRBJ2-2 | many | TRBV12-3/TRBV12-4 | . | CASSSTGLNTGELFF | TGTGCCAGCAGTTCAACGGGACTCAACACCGGGGAGCTGTTTTTT
TRBJ2-7 | few | TRBV18 | TRBD2 | CASSPILAGGSYEQYF | TGTGCCAGCTCACCGATACTAGCGGGAGGATCCTACGAGCAGTACTTC
TRBJ1-1 | many | TRBV5-5 | . | CASSPGGATEAFF | TGTGCCAGCAGCCCCGGGGGAGCCACTGAAGCTTTCTTT
TRBJ2-2 | few | TRBV24-1 | TRBD2 | CATSGRRETNTGELFF | TGTGCCACCAGTGGTAGGCGGGAGACCAACACCGGGGAGCTGTTTTTT
TRBJ1-2 | few | TRBV5-1 | TRBD1 | CASSRLDRESHGYTF | TGCGCCAGCAGCCGACTTGACAGGGAGTCCCATGGCTACACCTTC
TRBJ2-3 | many | TRBV28 | . | CASRNSPSATDTQYF | TGTGCCAGCAGGAATTCACCCTCCGCCACAGATACGCAGTATTTT
TRBJ2-1 | once | TRBV9 | TRBD2 | CASSVAGTAGSPYNEQFF | TGTGCCAGCAGCGTAGCTGGTACAGCGGGAAGCCCCTACAATGAGCAGTTCTTC
TRBJ2-1 | many | TRBV3-1 | . | CASSLGREQFF | TGTGCCAGCAGCCTTGGCAGAGAGCAGTTCTTC
TRBJ2-1 | few | TRBV20-1 | TRBD2 | CSARGEGRDEQFF | TGCAGTGCTAGGGGGGAGGGCCGGGATGAGCAGTTCTTC
TRBJ1-6 | many | TRBV2 | . | CASSETESPLHF | TGTGCCAGCAGTGAGACGGAGTCACCCCTCCACTTT
TRBJ1-6 | . | TRBV2 | TRBD1 | CASRQGRNSPLHF | TGTGCCAGCAGACAGGGGAGAAATTCACCCCTCCACTTT